This T cell receptor (beta chain) was recorded in a study of shared clonotypes between healthy human individuals. CD4+ cells yielded CD45RA+ naive and CD45RA-negative memory subsets. The germline CDR1 and CDR2 sequences are MNHEY and SVGAGI. The CDR3 is 15 residues long. V dropped 6 bases and J dropped 2 bases, with 15 bases sitting between them. Method: immunoSEQ multiplex PCR; TCRdb's copy keeps in-frame clones and lacks some. The sample includes about 2.4 million clones, over 85% of them seen just once. Source material: naive CD4+ T cells from PBMCs. Subset described: CD45RA+ positively selected. The rearrangement links TRBV6-5 to TRBJ2-3, with D unresolved. The receptor comes from a young man in good health. Some clones in this sample may be carry-over from other donors' samples. The CDR3 here is CASRARASNTDTQYF. For the CDR3, the DNA is TGTGCCAGCAGGGCCCGGGCCAGCAACACAGATACGCAGTATTTT.